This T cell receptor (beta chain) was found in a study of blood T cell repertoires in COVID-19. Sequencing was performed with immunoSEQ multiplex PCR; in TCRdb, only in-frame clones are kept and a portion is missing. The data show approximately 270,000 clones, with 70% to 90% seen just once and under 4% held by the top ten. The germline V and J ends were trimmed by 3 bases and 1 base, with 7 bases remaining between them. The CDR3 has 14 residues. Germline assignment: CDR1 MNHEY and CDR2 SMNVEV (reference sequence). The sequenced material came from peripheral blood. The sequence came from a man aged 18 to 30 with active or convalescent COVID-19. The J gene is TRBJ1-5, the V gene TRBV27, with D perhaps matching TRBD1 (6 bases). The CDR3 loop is CASSFTGSNQPQHF. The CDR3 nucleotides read TGTGCCAGCAGTTTTACAGGGAGCAATCAGCCCCAGCATTTT.